These 19 T cell receptor beta chains were all obtained from the same sample, sequenced in a study of cytomegalovirus exposure and HLA in healthy donors. It was with 60 Vbeta and 13 Jbeta primers that the PCR ran. Using immunoSEQ multiplex PCR, the repertoire was profiled, and TCRdb retains in-frame clones only, with some absent. The table lists about 180,000 clones, roughly 84% of them singletons. The sample comprised PBMCs. These receptors all come from a boy aged 2 to 9 in good health and CMV-seronegative.

The CDR3 loop is CSVAWLAGAVYEQYF. The DNA for the CDR3 is TGCAGCGTTGCATGGCTAGCGGGAGCGGTCTACGAGCAGTACTTC. J is TRBJ2-5 and V is TRBV29-1, with 10 bases aligning to TRBD2. With the DNA end fitting TRBJ2-7 better, the J assignment may be wrong. The CDR3 is made up of 15 amino acids. CDR1 is SQVTM, CDR2 ANQGSEA, per germline.

The chain is built from TRBV6-5 and TRBJ2-1; tentatively, D is TRBD2 (6 bases). Trimming took 1 base from V and 8 from J, leaving 9 bases between them. The CDR3 length is 13 residues. Per the germline V gene, CDR1 is MNHEY and CDR2 is SVGAGI. The CDR3 coding sequence is TGTGCCAGCAGTTACTGGGGGGACGATGAGCAGTTCTTC. Translation: CASSYWGDDEQFF.

This clone was seen only once. The rearrangement joins TRBV18 to TRBJ2-3, with D possibly being TRBD2 (5 bases). The germline V gene has CDR1 KGHSH and CDR2 LQKENI. V shed 2 bases and J shed 4 bases, with 7 bases lying between them. This CDR3 is built from 13 residues. CDR3 DNA sequence: TGTGCCAGCTCACCAACGGAGGCAGATACGCAGTATTTT. It codes for CASSPTEADTQYF. Full variable domain (rest looked up from reference TRBV18 and TRBJ2-3): NAGVMQNPRHLVRRRGQEARLRCSPMKGHSHVYWYRQLPEEGLKFMVYLQKENIIDESGMPKERFSAEFPKEGPSILRIQQVVRGDSAAYFCASSPTEADTQYFGPGTRLTVL.

The chain links TRBV5-6 to TRBJ1-1; D unclear. Looked up from germline, CDR1 is SGHDT and CDR2 is YYEEEE. The CDR3 is 14 residues long. V was cut by 0 bases and J by 2 bases, with 8 bases left in between. CDR3 loop: CASSLGEENTEAFF. The CDR3 DNA follows: TGTGCCAGCAGCTTGGGGGAGGAAAACACTGAAGCTTTCTTT.

The chain carries TRBV11-2 and TRBJ2-3; tentatively, D is TRBD2 (5 bases). V was shortened by 6 bases and J by 3 bases, with 19 bases between the two germline ends. CDR3 length: 16 amino acids. CDR1 is SGHAT, CDR2 FQNNGV, per germline. DNA of the CDR3: TGTGCCAGCAGGGAGGTTTTTAACCGAGGGACAGATACGCAGTATTTT. Protein product: CASREVFNRGTDTQYF.

The genes are TRBV6-1 and TRBJ2-7, with D possibly TRBD1 on 5 matching bases. The ends were cut back, 5 bases at V and 3 bases at J, with 8 bases in the middle. Germline loops: CDR1 MNHNS, CDR2 SASEGT. This CDR3 contains 12 residues. The CDR3 DNA is TGTGCCAGCAGTTCCCAGGGCTACGAGCAGTACGTC. It yields the protein CASSSQGYEQYV.

The chain joins TRBV14 to TRBJ1-2, with 11 nucleotides matching TRBD1. CDR3 length: 17 residues. Germline V gene sequence: CDR1 SGHDN, CDR2 FVKESK. J lost 1 base, V lost 6 bases, and 10 bases had no gene match. Here the CDR3 reads CASSSQDRGHYNYGYTF. The CDR3 DNA is TGTGCCAGCAGTTCTCAGGACAGGGGGCACTATAACTATGGCTACACCTTC.

The chain carries TRBV7-2 and TRBJ2-2; 9 bases align to TRBD1. The V gene's germline CDR1 is SGHTA and CDR2 FQGNSA. CDR3 length equals 14 residues. The V gene end was trimmed by 5 bases and the J gene end by 7 bases; junction bases not matched to a gene: 5. CDR3 sequence (DNA): TGTGCCAGCAGCCTGGGACAGGGCGTCGGGGAGCTGTTTTTT. It codes for CASSLGQGVGELFF.

This clone showed up just once. The chain has TRBV7-8 and TRBJ1-1; D possibly corresponds to TRBD1 (6 bases). There are 13 residues in the CDR3. Looked up from germline, CDR1 is SGHVS and CDR2 is FQNEAQ. V dropped 5 bases and J dropped 3 bases, with 10 bases sitting between them. The CDR3 DNA reads TGTGCCAGCAGCCTACAGGGCGACACTGAAGCTTTCTTT. This gives the protein CASSLQGDTEAFF.

The rearrangement links TRBV29-1 to TRBJ1-3, with D unclear. CDR3 length equals 15 residues. Germline V gene data show CDR1 as SQVTM and CDR2 as ANQGSEA. The V end lost 5 bases, the J end lost 6 bases, and 20 bases lay between the germline ends. As DNA, the CDR3 is TGCAGCGTTAGCTCAGAGGGTCTAATGGAAAACACCATATATTTT. It codes for CSVSSEGLMENTIYF.

The chain couples TRBV4-3 to TRBJ1-1, with TRBD1 identical over 8 bases. The CDR3 contains 15 residues. Per germline, CDR1 LGHNA and CDR2 YSLEER. J lost 3 bases, V lost 4 bases, and 7 bases had no gene match. CDR3 sequence: CASSPTDRVDTEAFF. As DNA, the CDR3 is TGCGCCAGCAGCCCAACGGACAGGGTAGACACTGAAGCTTTCTTT.

This chain connects TRBV6-5 to TRBJ1-1; D is perhaps TRBD1 (5 bases). The V end lost 2 bases, the J end lost 7 bases, and 8 bases lay between the germline ends. In germline, CDR1 is MNHEY, CDR2 SVGAGI. The CDR3 runs to 12 residues. This CDR3 is CASSYGGFEAFF. The CDR3 nucleotides are TGTGCCAGCAGTTACGGGGGGTTTGAAGCTTTCTTT.

The V call is TRBV6-4, the J call TRBJ2-1, with D maybe TRBD2 (5 bases). Germline V gene data show CDR1 as MRHNA and CDR2 as SNTAGT. The V end lost 4 bases, the J end lost 10 bases, and 20 bases lay between the germline ends. The CDR3 totals 15 residues. The DNA for the CDR3 is TGTGCCAGCAGTGCTTCGGAGGCCCCACAATGGGAGCAGTTCTTC. Encoded protein: CASSASEAPQWEQFF.

The chain employs TRBV5-6 and TRBJ2-1; tentative D call: TRBD1 (5 bases). The CDR3 is 14 amino acids. Germline CDR1 is SGHDT and CDR2 is YYEEEE. Trimming took 1 base from V and 5 from J, leaving 10 bases between them. The CDR3 protein is CASSLRGWDNEQFF. The CDR3 nucleotides are TGTGCCAGCAGCTTGAGGGGTTGGGACAATGAGCAGTTCTTC.

V usage is TRBV29-1 and J usage is TRBJ1-4, with 7 positions matching TRBD1. CDR1 SQVTM and CDR2 ANQGSEA come from the germline V gene. The CDR3 consists of 14 residues. Losses at the gene ends were 6 bases for V and 4 bases for J; bases not matched to a gene: 8. CDR3: CSVQGDSLNEKLFF. The DNA for the CDR3 is TGCAGCGTCCAGGGGGACAGCCTTAATGAAAAACTGTTTTTT.

This clone was seen a few times. The V gene is TRBV7-9, the J gene TRBJ2-5; 7 bases fit TRBD1. This CDR3 comprises 15 residues. Per the germline V gene, CDR1 is SEHNR and CDR2 is FQNEAQ (reference sequence). Trimming cost V 1 base and J 5 bases; bases outside gene matches: 7. The CDR3 nucleotides are TGTGCCAGCAGCTTAGGACAGGGTGGTTGGGAGACCCAGTACTTC. Its translation is CASSLGQGGWETQYF.

The chain joins TRBV27 to TRBJ1-2; 10 nucleotides align to TRBD1. Germline CDR1 is MNHEY and CDR2 is SMNVEV (reference sequence). V lost 4 bases to trimming and J lost 8 bases; unmatched junction nucleotides: 13. The CDR3 length is 16 residues. The CDR3 sequence is CASSSGQGSEFGGYTF. CDR3 DNA sequence: TGTGCCAGCAGTTCGGGACAGGGGTCGGAATTCGGAGGCTACACCTTC.

The CDR3 nucleotides read TGTGCCTGGAGTGTACCTGTTTGGGCAGGGGAGTTCTATGGCTACACCTTC. Encoded protein: CAWSVPVWAGEFYGYTF. The V and J genes are TRBV30 and TRBJ1-2; D is perhaps TRBD1 (6 bases). The V gene lost 0 bases and the J gene lost 4 bases, with 21 bases spanning the gap. This CDR3 region has 17 residues. Germline V gives CDR1 GTSNPN, CDR2 SVGIG (reference sequence).

The V and J genes are TRBV28 and TRBJ2-6; perhaps TRBD2 as D (6 bases). Germline V gives CDR1 MDHEN, CDR2 SYDVKM. The length of the CDR3 is 14 residues. Trimming took 8 bases from V and 3 from J, leaving 11 bases between them. CDR3 protein: CASVRGGGANVLTF. As DNA, the CDR3 is TGTGCCAGCGTCCGGGGAGGTGGGGCCAACGTCCTGACTTTC.